The rows below give T cell receptor beta chains drawn from one sample of a study of blood T cell repertoires in COVID-19. Here immunoSEQ multiplex PCR was the method, and the copy in TCRdb shows in-frame clones only, minus some. The repertoire holds roughly 290,000 clones, around 87% seen once, with over 2% in the top ten. Input material: peripheral blood. The receptors were gathered from a woman aged 25 to 39 who had recovered from COVID-19. CDR3s include the opening cysteine and the closing phenylalanine or tryptophan. The D gene is left open where the match is weak. The size field is filled for only some rows; it gives once, few, many or a size class.

j_gene: TRBJ2-1
v_gene: TRBV5-6
d_gene: TRBD2
abundance: .
CDR3aa: CASSPGPSGGAGEQFF
CDR3nt: TGTGCCAGCAGCCCCGGCCCTAGCGGGGGGGCCGGGGAGCAGTTCTTC

j_gene: TRBJ2-1
v_gene: TRBV7-2
d_gene: .
abundance: .
CDR3aa: CASSPDSYEQFF
CDR3nt: TGTGCCAGCAGCCCGGACAGTTACGAGCAGTTCTTC

j_gene: TRBJ2-1
v_gene: TRBV5-6
d_gene: TRBD2
abundance: .
CDR3aa: CASSLTASGVGNEQFF
CDR3nt: TGTGCCAGCAGCTTGACTGCTAGCGGGGTTGGGAATGAGCAGTTCTTC

j_gene: TRBJ1-2
v_gene: TRBV7-9
d_gene: .
abundance: few
CDR3aa: CASSSTRTVNYGYTF
CDR3nt: TGTGCCAGCAGCTCGACGCGGACAGTTAACTATGGCTACACCTTC

j_gene: TRBJ2-2
v_gene: TRBV4-1
d_gene: .
abundance: .
CDR3aa: CASSTTPLGGAGGELFF
CDR3nt: TGCGCCAGCAGCACTACCCCCTTAGGGGGGGCCGGCGGGGAGCTGTTTTTT

j_gene: TRBJ2-4
v_gene: TRBV2
d_gene: TRBD2
abundance: .
CDR3aa: CASSEYGGGRLDIQYF
CDR3nt: TGTGCCAGCAGCGAGTACGGCGGCGGGAGGTTAGACATTCAGTACTTC

j_gene: TRBJ1-1
v_gene: TRBV18
d_gene: TRBD1
abundance: .
CDR3aa: CASSLRDRLGTEAFF
CDR3nt: TGTGCCAGCTCACTTCGGGACAGGCTGGGGACTGAAGCTTTCTTT

j_gene: TRBJ2-3
v_gene: TRBV28
d_gene: .
abundance: .
CDR3aa: CASSTRVGPSTDTQYF
CDR3nt: TGTGCCAGCAGTACCCGGGTCGGCCCAAGCACAGATACGCAGTATTTT

j_gene: TRBJ2-2
v_gene: TRBV24-1
d_gene: .
abundance: .
CDR3aa: CATSGYSAPLANTGELFF
CDR3nt: TGTGCCACCAGTGGTTACAGTGCACCTCTGGCGAACACCGGGGAGCTGTTTTTT

j_gene: TRBJ2-3
v_gene: TRBV11-2
d_gene: TRBD1
abundance: once
CDR3aa: CASSRGTVRTDTQYF
CDR3nt: TGTGCCAGCAGCCGAGGGACAGTGCGCACAGATACGCAGTATTTT